Here is one T cell receptor (beta chain) with its context. Its antigen is undetermined. The PCR used 60 Vbeta and 13 Jbeta primers. Clones were read by immunoSEQ multiplex PCR, and TCRdb kept only the in-frame ones, dropping some. The sample shows roughly 170,000 clones, 83% of them seen only once. This sample was taken from a study of cytomegalovirus exposure and HLA in healthy donors. Broader study findings: The dataset shows that most TCR sequences were rare, while some public TCRs occurred in many donors. Later analysis found that TCR beta chains associated with HLA were more clonally expanded than other, equally common chains. Later on, a genetic analysis was performed. It linked a missense variant in DCLRE1C with V- and J-gene trimming of TCR beta.

The CDR3 runs 15 residues. Between the trimmed V and J ends, which lost 0 bases and 4 bases, there was a span of 10 bases. From germline, CDR1 is LNHDA and CDR2 SQIVND (reference sequence). Sequencing used PBMCs. The receptor comes from a middle-aged man in good health and CMV-seronegative. V usage is TRBV19 and J usage is TRBJ1-5; D gene ambiguous. CDR3 sequence reads: CASSIDRAGNQPQHF. CDR3 coding DNA: TGTGCCAGTAGTATAGATCGGGCGGGTAATCAGCCCCAGCATTTT.